Here is one T cell receptor (beta chain) with its context. The antigen remains undetermined. This specimen comes from a study of cytomegalovirus exposure and HLA in healthy donors. The wider study: An analysis done earlier identified 117 million unique TCR beta sequences from about 179 million T cells.

Study-wide results and limits: Reported performance of the classifier showed diagnosis of cytomegalovirus status with high specificity and sensitivity. It emerged from a later analysis that several of the most significant clusters appeared to be linked to common viral pathogens.

From germline, CDR1 is MGHRA and CDR2 YSYEKL. The CDR3 contains 16 residues. J gave up 1 base and V 2 bases, and 2 bases lay outside the gene matches. Primers for the PCR totalled 60 Vbeta and 13 Jbeta. Authors' data handling: Roughly 10 million shared chains were among around 80 million unique TCR beta chains counted in a later analysis. Sequencing was performed with immunoSEQ multiplex PCR; in TCRdb, only in-frame clones are kept and a portion is missing. Clone size and V and J calls were adopted from that table, with D and trimming inferred from the DNA. The table counts 30,000 to 45,000 clones; 7% to 9.5% lies in the top ten.

Sequencing used PBMCs. The genes are TRBV4-1 and TRBJ2-7, with TRBD2 identical over 13 bases. The source is a man aged 40-49 years in good health and CMV-seropositive. CDR3 nucleotides: TGCGCCAGCAGCCAACGACTAGCGGGAGGATCCTACGAGCAGTACTTC. Translated, it gives CASSQRLAGGSYEQYF.